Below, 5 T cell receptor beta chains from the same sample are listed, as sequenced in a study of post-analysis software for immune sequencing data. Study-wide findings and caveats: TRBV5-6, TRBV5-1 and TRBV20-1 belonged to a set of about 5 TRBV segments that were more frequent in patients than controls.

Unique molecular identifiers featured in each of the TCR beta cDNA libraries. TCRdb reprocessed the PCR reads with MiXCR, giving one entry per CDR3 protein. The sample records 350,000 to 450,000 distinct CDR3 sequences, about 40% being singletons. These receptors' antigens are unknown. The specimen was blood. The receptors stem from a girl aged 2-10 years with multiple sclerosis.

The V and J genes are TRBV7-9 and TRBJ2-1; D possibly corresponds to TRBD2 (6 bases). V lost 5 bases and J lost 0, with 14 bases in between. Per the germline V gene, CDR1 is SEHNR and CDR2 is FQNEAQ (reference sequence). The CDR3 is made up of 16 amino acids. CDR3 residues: CASSPPNGGSYNEQFF. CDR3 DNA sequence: TGTGCCAGCAGCCCGCCCAACGGGGGCTCCTACAATGAGCAGTTCTTC.

CDR3 DNA: TGTGCCAGCAGCCCTGATAGGGGTGCGCCCCAGCATTTT. Its translation is CASSPDRGAPQHF. The rearrangement links TRBV7-2 to TRBJ1-5, with D possibly TRBD1 on 5 matching bases. V was trimmed by 5 bases and J by 9 bases, leaving 14 bases between them. The CDR3 has 13 amino acids. The germline V gene has CDR1 SGHTA and CDR2 FQGNSA.

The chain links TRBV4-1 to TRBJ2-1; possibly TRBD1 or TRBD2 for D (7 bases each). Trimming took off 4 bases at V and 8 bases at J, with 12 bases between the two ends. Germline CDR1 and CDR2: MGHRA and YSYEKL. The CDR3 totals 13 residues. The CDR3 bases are TGCGCCAGCAGCCGGGAGGGGACAGATGAGCAGTTCTTC. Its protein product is CASSREGTDEQFF.

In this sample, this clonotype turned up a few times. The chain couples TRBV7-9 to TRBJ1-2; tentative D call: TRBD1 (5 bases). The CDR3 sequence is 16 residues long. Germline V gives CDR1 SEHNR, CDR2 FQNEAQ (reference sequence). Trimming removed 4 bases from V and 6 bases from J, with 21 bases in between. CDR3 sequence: CASSSRQLEPMDGYTF. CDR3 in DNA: TGTGCCAGCAGCTCCCGACAGCTAGAACCTATGGATGGCTACACCTTC.

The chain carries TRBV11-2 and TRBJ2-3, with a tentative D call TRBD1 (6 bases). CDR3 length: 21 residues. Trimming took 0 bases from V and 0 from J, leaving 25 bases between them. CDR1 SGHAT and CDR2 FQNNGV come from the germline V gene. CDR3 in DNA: TGTGCCAGCAGCTTAGATTGGGCTAGCAGGGGCCATAGCCCTAGCACAGATACGCAGTATTTT. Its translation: CASSLDWASRGHSPSTDTQYF.